Presented here are 30 T cell receptor beta chains from one specimen sequenced in a study of identifying expanded T cells in peripheral blood. Clones were read by immunoSEQ multiplex PCR, and TCRdb kept only the in-frame ones, dropping some. The table records approximately 140,000 clones, less than 90% of them present only once. The sample comprised blood. The receptor set was obtained from a person between 18 and 75 years old in good health.

The V gene is TRBV18, the J gene TRBJ1-5; D not certain. V lost 5 bases and J lost 2, with 19 bases in between. CDR1 is KGHSH and CDR2 is LQKENI in the germline V gene. This CDR3 is 17 amino acids long. The CDR3 bases are TGTGCCAGCTCAAGGGAGACAAGCCTAGCGGGCAATCAGCCCCAGCATTTT. Its translation is CASSRETSLAGNQPQHF. Together with reference TRBV18 and TRBJ1-5, the CDR3 gives the full variable domain: NAGVMQNPRHLVRRRGQEARLRCSPMKGHSHVYWYRQLPEEGLKFMVYLQKENIIDESGMPKERFSAEFPKEGPSILRIQQVVRGDSAAYFCASSRETSLAGNQPQHFGDGTRLSIL.

This clone was observed a single time. The V gene is TRBV7-2, the J gene TRBJ2-1; D remains ambiguous. In germline, CDR1 is SGHTA, CDR2 FQGNSA. The CDR3 has 15 amino acids. Deletions cut 5 bases from V and 2 bases from J, with 13 bases between. DNA for the CDR3: TGTGCCAGCAGCCTAGGCCTTAGGGCCTACAATGAGCAGTTCTTC. It encodes CASSLGLRAYNEQFF.

The rearrangement uses TRBV28 and TRBJ1-5, with 7 nucleotides matching TRBD1. Germline CDR1 is MDHEN and CDR2 is SYDVKM. Trimming cost V 5 bases and J 7 bases; bases outside gene matches: 8. CDR3 length equals 14 residues. The DNA of the CDR3 is TGTGCCAGCAGTCTCACAGGGGTTCAACAGCCCCAGCATTTT. Its translation is CASSLTGVQQPQHF.

The chain couples TRBV7-9 to TRBJ2-7; D might be TRBD2 (5 bases). The CDR3 spans 13 residues. Germline CDR1 reads SEHNR; CDR2 reads FQNEAQ (reference sequence). The ends were cut back, 0 bases at V and 9 bases at J, with 12 bases in the middle. CDR3 in amino acids: CASSLAQEGGQYF. In DNA, the CDR3 is TGTGCCAGCAGCTTAGCGCAAGAAGGAGGGCAGTACTTC.

The chain employs TRBV10-3 and TRBJ2-1; D not resolved. The germline V and J ends were trimmed by 1 base and 1 base, with 11 bases remaining between them. Germline V lookup: CDR1 ENHRY, CDR2 SYGVKD. This CDR3 is built from 16 residues. CDR3 sequence (DNA): TGTGCCATCAGTGAGTTTAGAGAGAGGTCCTACAATGAGCAGTTCTTC. Protein sequence: CAISEFRERSYNEQFF.

The chain links TRBV11-3 to TRBJ2-2, with unresolved D. The CDR3 has 14 residues. The germline gives CDR1 SGHNT, CDR2 YENEEA. Trimming cost V 1 base and J 4 bases, with 7 bases left between them. The CDR3 reads CASSLGSATGELFF. CDR3 in DNA: TGTGCCAGCAGCTTAGGATCGGCCACCGGGGAGCTGTTTTTT.

The V gene is TRBV7-2, the J gene TRBJ2-7; D not resolved. V shed 2 bases and J shed 3 bases, with 2 bases lying between them. The CDR3 runs to 11 residues. CDR1 is SGHTA and CDR2 is FQGNSA in the germline V gene. CDR3 nucleotides: TGTGCCAGCAGCTTATTCTACGAGCAGTACTTC. Protein product: CASSLFYEQYF.

The CDR3 reads CASSDRFREGANVLTF. CDR3 sequence (DNA): TGTGCCAGCAGTGACCGTTTCAGGGAGGGGGCCAACGTCCTGACTTTC. The chain joins TRBV6-4 to TRBJ2-6; possibly TRBD1 or TRBD2 for D (5 bases each). There are 16 residues in the CDR3. CDR1 and CDR2 (germline): MRHNA, SNTAGT. Trimming stripped 2 bases from V and 4 bases from J, with 12 bases between.

CDR3 nucleotides: TGTGCCAGTACATTCGGACAGGGTCCTTGCTCTGGAAACACCATATATTTT. Its translation is CASTFGQGPCSGNTIYF. The chain joins TRBV19 to TRBJ1-3; 8 bases match TRBD1. With V trimmed by 7 bases and J by 0 bases, 11 bases remained unmatched. CDR3 length: 17 residues. Looked up from germline, CDR1 is LNHDA and CDR2 is SQIVND (reference sequence).

CDR3 loop: CASSPPSGAGGRQQFF. CDR3 DNA sequence: TGTGCCAGCTCACCACCCTCAGGTGCGGGGGGGCGTCAGCAGTTCTTC. The chain couples TRBV18 to TRBJ2-1, with TRBD2 matching over 9 bases. The CDR3 is 16 amino acids. The junction had 11 bases not matched to a gene; V was cut back by 0 bases and J by 11 bases. CDR1 KGHSH and CDR2 LQKENI come from the germline V gene.

With regard to this clone: Other DNA sequences in the sample encode the same CDR3. The rearrangement links TRBV7-3 to TRBJ2-5; D may match TRBD1 or TRBD2 (5 bases each). Germline V CDR1 and CDR2: SGHTA, FQGTGA. CDR3 length: 13 amino acids. V was trimmed by 1 base and J by 4 bases, leaving 7 bases between them. The CDR3 nucleotides read TGTGCCAGCAGCTTAAGGGACGGAGAGACCCAGTACTTC. It is translated as CASSLRDGETQYF.

The gene calls are TRBV4-1 and TRBJ2-2; D is ambiguous. The CDR3 is 14 amino acids. With 4 bases removed from V and 4 bases from J, the gap between germline ends came to 10 bases. Germline V gene lookup returns CDR1 MGHRA and CDR2 YSYEKL. CDR3 amino acids: CASSPRARTGELFF. Written as DNA, the CDR3 is TGCGCCAGCAGCCCCCGGGCCCGCACCGGGGAGCTGTTTTTT.

The chain couples TRBV5-5 to TRBJ1-2; 7 positions agree with TRBD1. Germline V gene lookup returns CDR1 SGHKS and CDR2 YYEKEE (reference sequence). With 1 base clipped from V and 7 bases from J, the junction kept 7 bases outside the gene matches. The CDR3 extends over 14 amino acids. In DNA form, the CDR3 reads TGTGCCAGCAGCTTGACAGGGGTCGTCGGTGGCTACACCTTC. This encodes CASSLTGVVGGYTF.

The chain is built from TRBV20-1 and TRBJ2-3; tentatively, D is TRBD1 or TRBD2 (5 bases each). Germline V gives CDR1 DFQATT, CDR2 SNEGSKA (reference sequence). Trimming shortened V by 3 bases and J by 8 bases, and 9 bases separated the two germline ends. CDR3 length: 11 amino acids. The CDR3 nucleotides read TGCAGTGCTAGTTGGGGACCTACGCAGTATTTT. Translated, it gives CSASWGPTQYF.

This chain connects TRBV9 to TRBJ1-1; no clear D gene. V lost 4 bases and J 5 bases, leaving 12 bases between the germline ends. This CDR3 is 13 amino acids long. The V gene's germline CDR1 is SGDLS and CDR2 YYNGEE. CDR3 region: CASSPPGRTEAFF. The CDR3 DNA sequence: TGTGCCAGCAGCCCGCCGGGGAGAACTGAAGCTTTCTTT. Based on the CDR3 plus reference TRBV9 and TRBJ1-1, the full variable domain is DSGVTQTPKHLITATGQRVTLRCSPRSGDLSVYWYQQSLDQGLQFLIQYYNGEERAKGNILERFSAQQFPDLHSELNLSSLELGDSALYFCASSPPGRTEAFFGQGTRLTVV.

The V gene is TRBV15, the J gene TRBJ1-1, with 7 bases matching TRBD1. Trimming removed 1 base from V and 1 base from J; junction bases left unmatched: 3. Germline CDR1 reads LNHNV; CDR2 reads YYDKDF (reference sequence). This CDR3 spans 15 amino acids. CDR3 protein: CATSRVTGRNTEAFF. CDR3 DNA: TGTGCCACCAGCAGAGTGACAGGGAGGAACACTGAAGCTTTCTTT.

This clone has a handful of counts. V and J are TRBV4-1 and TRBJ2-6; tentative D call: TRBD2 (5 bases). V was clipped by 5 bases and J by 0 bases, with 14 bases between them. Germline V lookup: CDR1 MGHRA, CDR2 YSYEKL. The CDR3 sequence is 17 residues long. The CDR3 reads CASSDPGGRSGANVLTF. As DNA, the CDR3 is TGCGCCAGCAGCGATCCCGGCGGGCGCTCTGGGGCCAACGTCCTGACTTTC.

The chain recombines TRBV9 with TRBJ2-2; TRBD1 might be the D (7 bases). The CDR3 totals 14 residues. Trimming left V 5 bases short and J 4 bases short, with 12 bases between. The germline gives CDR1 SGDLS, CDR2 YYNGEE. In DNA form, the CDR3 reads TGTGCCAGCAGTGGACAGGAGGGCACCGGGGAGCTGTTTTTT. Translating gives CASSGQEGTGELFF.

V usage is TRBV4-1 and J usage is TRBJ2-3; D gene unclear. CDR3 length equals 14 residues. The germline V and J ends were trimmed by 2 bases and 0 bases, with 6 bases remaining between them. Germline V lookup: CDR1 MGHRA, CDR2 YSYEKL. CDR3 coding DNA: TGCGCCAGCAGCCAATTGGTTAGCACAGATACGCAGTATTTT. As protein: CASSQLVSTDTQYF.

The chain couples TRBV7-6 to TRBJ2-7; 9 bases map to TRBD1. The CDR3 covers 14 residues. After removal of 4 bases from V and 4 bases from J, the junction contained 5 bases not matched to a gene. Germline values: CDR1 SGHVS, CDR2 FNYEAQ. Here the CDR3 DNA reads TGTGCCAGCAGCTCCACGGGACAGGGATACGAGCAGTACTTC. Translating it yields CASSSTGQGYEQYF.

The CDR3 region has the DNA TGTGCCAGCCCGTATCTACAGCTTAGCACAGATACGCAGTATTTT. This encodes CASPYLQLSTDTQYF. This sequence joins TRBV21-1 and TRBJ2-3; TRBD1 was called by the table and not checked on the DNA. TRBV21-1 is an annotated pseudogene. This CDR3 region has 15 residues.

This chain links TRBV6-5 with TRBJ1-5, with TRBD1 matching over 9 bases. Germline trimming cut 6 bases from V and 5 bases from J; bases unmatched to any gene: 5. This CDR3 contains 14 residues. CDR1 MNHEY and CDR2 SVGAGI come from the germline V gene. The CDR3 loop reads CASSETGGHQPQHF. CDR3 in DNA: TGTGCCAGCAGCGAGACAGGGGGTCATCAGCCCCAGCATTTT.

For the CDR3, the DNA is TGTGCCAGCTCACTGTCTAAGGGTAACTATGGCTACACCTTC. Protein: CASSLSKGNYGYTF. The V gene is TRBV18, the J gene TRBJ1-2; D uncertain. The CDR3 extends over 14 amino acids. Germline CDR1 reads KGHSH; CDR2 reads LQKENI. V was trimmed by 4 bases and J by 1 base, leaving 10 bases between them.

This clone was detected only once. The chain has TRBV7-9 and TRBJ2-1, with 8 bases that match TRBD1. The length of the CDR3 is 15 residues. The V gene's germline CDR1 is SEHNR and CDR2 FQNEAQ (reference sequence). The J segment lost 5 bases and the V segment lost 4 bases, leaving 7 bases of the junction unmatched. The CDR3 here is CASSSWGQVNNEQFF. CDR3 DNA: TGTGCCAGCAGCTCCTGGGGACAGGTGAACAATGAGCAGTTCTTC.

The chain has TRBV10-1 and TRBJ2-1, with 9 bases identical to TRBD1. Trimming took 1 base from V and 6 from J; bases not matched to a gene: 1. The germline V gene has CDR1 WNHNN and CDR2 SYGVQD (reference sequence). The CDR3 totals 14 residues. The CDR3 here is CASSEWDRVNEQFF. CDR3 sequence (DNA): TGCGCCAGCAGTGAGTGGGACAGGGTCAATGAGCAGTTCTTC.

V gene TRBV5-4 combines with J gene TRBJ1-1; D not certain. The CDR3 length is 12 residues. Germline CDR1 is SGHNT and CDR2 is YYREEE (reference sequence). V was pared by 2 bases and J by 8 bases, with 10 bases between. The CDR3 DNA reads TGTGCCAGCAGCTTTGGGGAGACAGAAGCTTTCTTT. It is translated as CASSFGETEAFF.

This rearrangement joins TRBV7-3 to TRBJ2-1; TRBD1 is a possible D gene (5 bases). Germline lookup yields CDR1 SGHTA and CDR2 FQGTGA. CDR3 length equals 13 residues. With 2 bases removed from V and 10 bases from J, the gap between germline ends came to 12 bases. Written as DNA, the CDR3 is TGTGCCAGCAGCTTAGGGCAGGGCGGAGAGCAGTTCTTC. Protein: CASSLGQGGEQFF.

This sequence joins TRBV4-2 and TRBJ2-3; tentatively, D is TRBD1 (6 bases). V was pared by 4 bases and J by 3 bases, with 14 bases between. The germline V gene has CDR1 LGHNA and CDR2 YNFKEQ. The CDR3 contains 15 residues. The CDR3 DNA sequence: TGTGCCAGCAGCCCCCTAACGCAGGGGACAGATACGCAGTATTTT. It specifies CASSPLTQGTDTQYF.

This clone was detected only a few times. V and J are TRBV2 and TRBJ1-2; 8 bases are shared with TRBD1. The CDR3 extends over 15 amino acids. The V and J ends lost 0 bases and 8 bases, in that order; junction bases with no gene match: 8. CDR1 is SNHLY, CDR2 FYNNEI, per germline. The CDR3 loop is CASSEALRAGGGYTF. CDR3 DNA: TGTGCCAGCAGTGAAGCGCTTCGGGCAGGGGGCGGCTACACCTTC.

The chain has TRBV9 and TRBJ1-1, with D tentatively TRBD1 (5 bases). Germline lookup yields CDR1 SGDLS and CDR2 YYNGEE. The CDR3 contains 14 residues. V lost 3 bases, J lost 1 base, and 10 bases lay in between. CDR3 bases: TGTGCCAGCAGCGAGTCGCAGGGGAACACTGAAGCTTTCTTT. Its protein is CASSESQGNTEAFF.